This passage covers 20 T cell receptor beta chains from one sample sequenced in a study of T cell responses to AZD1222 COVID-19 vaccine. The repertoire was sequenced with immunoSEQ multiplex PCR; TCRdb's copy has only in-frame clones and lacks some. The sample lists under 70,000 clones, under 90% seen once, with around 20% in the top ten. The sample was peripheral blood, taken on day 0 of AZD1222 vaccination. These receptors were taken from an adult in good health.

The chain couples TRBV27 to TRBJ2-2; tentative D call: TRBD1 (5 bases). V was cut by 0 bases and J by 13 bases, with 12 bases left in between. The CDR3 extends over 13 amino acids. Germline assignment: CDR1 MNHEY and CDR2 SMNVEV (reference sequence). The CDR3 DNA sequence: TGTGCCAGCAGTTTATCGTCAGGGCTGAGGCTGTTTTTT. This encodes CASSLSSGLRLFF.

The chain is built from TRBV2 and TRBJ1-3; D gene ambiguous. CDR1 SNHLY and CDR2 FYNNEI come from the germline V gene. This CDR3 has 15 amino acids. V lost 5 bases to trimming and J lost 0 bases, with 11 bases between them. For the CDR3, the DNA is TGTGCCAGCAGTCGCGAGGTGGGCTCTGGAAACACCATATATTTT. Translated, it gives CASSREVGSGNTIYF.

This clone was found a few times. V usage is TRBV7-8 and J usage is TRBJ2-2; D is unclear. Trimming took off 5 bases at V and 5 bases at J, with 15 bases between the two ends. Germline CDR1 SGHVS, CDR2 FQNEAQ. This CDR3 is built from 15 residues. This CDR3 reads CASSQSSLATGELFF. CDR3 nucleotides: TGTGCCAGCAGCCAGTCTTCTTTGGCTACCGGGGAGCTGTTTTTT.

A few counts support this clone. The chain has TRBV30 and TRBJ1-3; D possibly corresponds to TRBD1 (6 bases). Trimming pared 4 bases from V and 4 bases from J, leaving 11 bases between. Germline-derived CDR1 and CDR2 are GTSNPN and SVGIG (reference sequence). The CDR3 sequence is 13 residues long. The CDR3, as DNA: TGTGCCTGGACCCAGGGACACGGAAACACCATATATTTT. Protein: CAWTQGHGNTIYF.

The chain links TRBV15 to TRBJ2-7; D gene unclear. Germline-derived CDR1 and CDR2 are LNHNV and YYDKDF (reference sequence). This CDR3 spans 15 amino acids. The V and J ends lost 0 bases and 3 bases respectively, with 12 bases between them. The CDR3 DNA reads TGTGCCACCAGCAGAGATCCCAAGCTCGACTACGAGCAGTACTTC. Translating gives CATSRDPKLDYEQYF.

The chain has TRBV28 and TRBJ1-5; the D is unclear. The CDR3 has 14 amino acids. Trimming cost V 3 bases and J 2 bases, with 8 bases left between them. From germline, CDR1 is MDHEN and CDR2 SYDVKM. The DNA of the CDR3 is TGTGCCAGCAGTTTTGAAAACGGCAATCAGCCCCAGCATTTT. It specifies CASSFENGNQPQHF.

V is TRBV18 and J is TRBJ1-3; tentative D call: TRBD1 (6 bases). Deletions cut 2 bases from V and 0 bases from J, with 11 bases between. The germline V gene has CDR1 KGHSH and CDR2 LQKENI. This CDR3 contains 16 residues. CDR3 in amino acids: CASSPDRQHSGNTIYF. CDR3 nucleotides: TGTGCCAGCTCACCAGACAGGCAACACTCTGGAAACACCATATATTTT.

V gene TRBV21-1 combines with J gene TRBJ1-2. TRBV21-1 is marked as a pseudogene. The CDR3 runs to 14 residues. The CDR3 region has the DNA TGTGCCAGCAGCAAAGCGATCGACTCCCATGGCTACACCTTC. Amino acid sequence: CASSKAIDSHGYTF.

This clone was found a few times. The V and J genes are TRBV9 and TRBJ1-3, with no clear D. The CDR3 runs 12 residues. Trimming stripped 3 bases from V and 3 bases from J, with 4 bases between. Looked up from germline, CDR1 is SGDLS and CDR2 is YYNGEE. In DNA, the CDR3 is TGTGCCAGCAGCGCCCTTGGAAACACCATATATTTT. Amino acid sequence: CASSALGNTIYF.

The rearrangement uses TRBV6-4 and TRBJ2-2; D is unclear. The CDR3 totals 14 residues. V was shortened by 2 bases and J by 7 bases, with 11 bases between the two germline ends. Per the germline V gene, CDR1 is MRHNA and CDR2 is SNTAGT. The CDR3 spells CASSDTPEVGELFF. CDR3 in DNA: TGTGCCAGCAGTGACACCCCCGAGGTCGGGGAGCTGTTTTTT.

This clone was counted between two and nine times. The chain recombines TRBV7-6 with TRBJ2-2; D unclear. Trimming shortened V by 6 bases and J by 2 bases, and 10 bases separated the two germline ends. CDR3 length: 14 amino acids. Germline CDR1 SGHVS, CDR2 FNYEAQ. Here the CDR3 DNA reads TGTGCCAGCAGTAATGGCAGCAACACCGGGGAGCTGTTTTTT. It encodes CASSNGSNTGELFF.

Only one count was recorded for this clone. The V call is TRBV10-3, the J call TRBJ2-2; TRBD1 might be the D (6 bases). The CDR3 contains 14 residues. V dropped 5 bases and J dropped 6 bases, with 13 bases sitting between them. Germline lookup yields CDR1 ENHRY and CDR2 SYGVKD. In DNA, the CDR3 is TGTGCCATCAGTCCCCCACCAGGGGCCGGGGAGCTGTTTTTT. Translating it yields CAISPPPGAGELFF.

The rearrangement joins TRBV3-1 (or the pseudogene TRBV3-2) to TRBJ1-3; perhaps TRBD1 as D (5 bases). This CDR3 is 16 amino acids long. Germline V lookup: CDR1 LGHDT, CDR2 YNNKEL (reference sequence). Trimming stripped 0 bases from V and 3 bases from J, with 12 bases between. The CDR3, as DNA: TGTGCCAGCAGCCAAGAAACCAGGGTTGGTGGAAACACCATATATTTT. Its protein is CASSQETRVGGNTIYF.

The CDR3 region has the DNA TGTGCCAGCAGCCAGGGTGACTTAGCTCATGGCTACACCTTC. This codes for CASSQGDLAHGYTF. The chain couples TRBV3-1 (or the pseudogene TRBV3-2) to TRBJ1-2; no clear D gene. V dropped 3 bases and J dropped 6 bases, with 14 bases sitting between them. In germline, CDR1 is LGHDT, CDR2 YNNKEL (reference sequence). This CDR3 has 14 amino acids.

This chain joins TRBV28 and TRBJ2-3; 15 bases are a match to TRBD2. Per germline, CDR1 MDHEN and CDR2 SYDVKM. CDR3 size: 17 residues. V lost 6 bases and J lost 7; bases outside the gene matches: 11. CDR3 coding DNA: TGTGCCAGCAGCCCCGGACTAGCGGGAGGGCCCCTAAATACGCAGTATTTT. Its translation: CASSPGLAGGPLNTQYF.

The V call is TRBV6-2 or TRBV6-3, the J call TRBJ1-5; tentatively, D is TRBD1 (5 bases). Germline V lookup: CDR1 MNHEY, CDR2 SVGEGT. The CDR3 has 19 amino acids. Trimming took off 3 bases at V and 0 bases at J, with 21 bases between the two ends. In DNA form, the CDR3 reads TGTGCCAGCAGTTATCGGGTCGGGCAGGGCCCCTATAGCAATCAGCCCCAGCATTTT. This gives the protein CASSYRVGQGPYSNQPQHF.

The rearrangement joins TRBV18 to TRBJ1-2; 7 nucleotides line up with TRBD1. V dropped 7 bases and J dropped 3; count of bases not matched to a gene: 5. Germline V CDR1 and CDR2: KGHSH, LQKENI. This CDR3 is 13 amino acids long. CDR3 loop: CASLSGQDYGYTF. The CDR3 DNA sequence: TGTGCCAGCTTAAGTGGACAGGACTATGGCTACACCTTC.

This clone has a handful of counts. DNA for the CDR3: TGCGCCAGCTCGGCAGCGGGAGATAACAATGAGCAGTTCTTC. It translates to CASSAAGDNNEQFF. J is TRBJ2-1 and V is TRBV10-2; 8 nucleotides align to TRBD2. CDR1 and CDR2 (germline): WSHSY, SAAADI. Trimming at V came to 8 bases and at J to 5 bases, leaving 8 bases not matched to a gene. The CDR3 runs 14 residues.

The V call is TRBV25-1, the J call TRBJ1-1, with TRBD1 identical over 9 bases. This CDR3 spans 16 amino acids. Trimming took 6 bases from V and 0 from J; bases not matched to a gene: 8. Germline CDR1 is MGHDK and CDR2 is SYGVNS. CDR3 sequence (DNA): TGTGCCAGCAGAGCGACAGGGGGGACGATGAACACTGAAGCTTTCTTT. Its translation: CASRATGGTMNTEAFF.

This chain links TRBV12-3 or TRBV12-4 with TRBJ1-5; D gene unclear. V was cut by 1 base and J by 6 bases, with 7 bases left in between. This CDR3 contains 13 residues. This CDR3 reads CASSLVRVQPQHF. The DNA for the CDR3 is TGTGCCAGCAGTTTAGTCCGGGTTCAGCCCCAGCATTTT.